The clone carrying this TCR beta chain was detected many times. The antigen is unknown. This record comes from a study of CD8 T cells in ankylosing spondylitis. General observations from the study: A TCR beta motif of seven or eight highly homologous variants appeared characteristic of ankylosing spondylitis blood. Peripheral blood held disease-linked clones only at relatively low frequency, and these were CD8+.

The authors made TCR beta libraries by quantitative 5'-RACE with molecular barcodes. Each CDR3 protein is one row after TCRdb ran MiXCR on the 5' RACE reads. Of around 32,000 distinct CDR3 sequences listed, around 6.7% are singletons. Per germline, CDR1 MRHNA and CDR2 SNTAGT. The CDR3 totals 12 residues. V dropped 6 bases and J dropped 0 bases, with 6 bases sitting between them. This rearrangement joins TRBV6-4 to TRBJ2-7; D may match TRBD1 or TRBD2 (5 bases each). The sequence was collected from a male donor with ankylosing spondylitis or in good health (not recorded which). Input material: blood, either unsorted or a sorted T cell fraction (not recorded which). CDR3 DNA: TGTGCCAGCAGGGGGACCTCCTACGAGCAGTACTTC. Protein sequence: CASRGTSYEQYF.